This passage covers 21 T cell receptor beta chains from one sample sequenced in a study of control samples from healthy donors and cancer patients. Using immunoSEQ multiplex PCR, the repertoire was profiled, and TCRdb retains in-frame clones only, with some absent. This table holds some 100,000 clones, roughly 87% found once. Sequencing was performed on blood. These receptors were obtained from a woman between 50 and 59 years old in good health.

This clone was observed a single time. This chain connects TRBV11-1 to TRBJ1-3; TRBD1 might be the D (6 bases). V was cut by 5 bases and J by 0 bases, with 11 bases left in between. This CDR3 has 15 residues. Per the germline V gene, CDR1 is SGHAT and CDR2 is FQDESV (reference sequence). The CDR3 nucleotides read TGTGCCAGCAGCCGGGGGCCAATCTCTGGAAACACCATATATTTT. This translates into CASSRGPISGNTIYF.

The CDR3 DNA is TGTGCCAGCATCGATCACAGGGGGACAGGGGATACGCAGTATTTT. Its translation is CASIDHRGTGDTQYF. The gene calls are TRBV11-2 and TRBJ2-3, with 9 bases that match TRBD1. Germline V CDR1 and CDR2: SGHAT, FQNNGV. The CDR3 is 15 amino acids. J was trimmed by 6 bases and V by 7 bases; bases with no gene match: 11.

V is TRBV11-3 and J is TRBJ2-1, with a possible D match to TRBD1 (7 bases). Germline-derived CDR1 and CDR2 are SGHNT and YENEEA. V dropped 5 bases and J dropped 1 base, with 9 bases sitting between them. This CDR3 contains 14 residues. CDR3: CASSPGGSYNEQFF. The CDR3 region has the DNA TGTGCCAGCAGCCCAGGGGGGTCCTACAATGAGCAGTTCTTC.

J is TRBJ2-5 and V is TRBV18; TRBD2 aligns across 8 bases. Trimming cost V 3 bases and J 4 bases; bases outside gene matches: 7. Germline V CDR1 and CDR2: KGHSH, LQKENI. The CDR3 spans 15 residues. CDR3 region: CASSPMTGGGETQYF. CDR3 DNA: TGTGCCAGCTCACCGATGACCGGGGGGGGAGAGACCCAGTACTTC.

The genes are TRBV6-4 and TRBJ2-2; 7 positions match TRBD1. CDR3 length equals 15 residues. Germline CDR1 reads MRHNA; CDR2 reads SNTAGT. V gave up 6 bases and J gave up 0 bases; unmatched junction bases: 4. The CDR3 DNA is TGTGCCAGCAGAGACAGGGCCACGAACACCGGGGAGCTGTTTTTT. Translated: CASRDRATNTGELFF.

This clone was found a few times. The chain carries TRBV7-9 and TRBJ2-1; D is uncertain. V was clipped by 7 bases and J by 10 bases, with 11 bases between them. The germline CDR1 and CDR2 sequences are SEHNR and FQNEAQ (reference sequence). CDR3 length: 11 residues. This CDR3 is CASTSPDEQFF. The CDR3 region has the DNA TGTGCCAGCACTTCCCCCGACGAGCAGTTCTTC.

The chain combines TRBV12-3 or TRBV12-4 with TRBJ1-5, with no clear D. This CDR3 region has 13 residues. The germline V and J ends were trimmed by 4 bases and 3 bases, with 7 bases remaining between them. The CDR3 region has the DNA TGTGCCAGCAGTTACGACAACAATCAGCCCCAGCATTTT. Translated: CASSYDNNQPQHF.

V is TRBV3-1 (or the pseudogene TRBV3-2) and J is TRBJ1-1, with 9 bases matching TRBD1. The trim removed 2 bases at V and 6 bases at J, leaving 4 bases unmatched. The CDR3 runs 14 residues. The germline gives CDR1 LGHDT, CDR2 YNNKEL (reference sequence). CDR3: CASSQTGGVAEAFF. DNA of the CDR3: TGTGCCAGCAGCCAAACAGGGGGCGTAGCTGAAGCTTTCTTT.

CDR3 nucleotide sequence: TGTGCCACCAGCAGAGCGTGGCCTCGTCCTTCAGGTTGGAAACGGGCAACTAATGAAAAACTGTTTTTT. Its protein is CATSRAWPRPSGWKRATNEKLFF. The V gene is TRBV15, the J gene TRBJ1-4; D gene ambiguous. CDR3 length: 23 residues. Between the trimmed V and J ends, which lost 1 base and 0 bases, there was a span of 30 bases. The germline V gene encodes CDR1 LNHNV and CDR2 YYDKDF (reference sequence).

The chain couples TRBV29-1 to TRBJ2-3; D may be TRBD1 (5 bases). Germline assignment: CDR1 SQVTM and CDR2 ANQGSEA. This CDR3 is built from 13 residues. V was clipped by 6 bases and J by 5 bases, with 15 bases between them. The CDR3 here is CSVRYRLLDTQYF. CDR3 sequence (DNA): TGCAGCGTACGATACAGGCTGTTAGATACGCAGTATTTT.

The J gene is TRBJ2-7, the V gene TRBV7-3, with D possibly called TRBD1 or TRBD2 (6 bases each). V was cut by 5 bases and J by 0 bases, with 14 bases left in between. CDR1 and CDR2 from the germline V gene are SGHTA and FQGTGA. This CDR3 is built from 15 residues. The CDR3 coding sequence is TGTGCCAGCAGCAAGGGGGGAGCGGCCTCCTACGAGCAGTACTTC. It codes for CASSKGGAASYEQYF. Complete variable domain (other parts from reference TRBV7-3 and TRBJ2-7): GAGVSQTPSNKVTEKGKYVELRCDPISGHTALYWYRQSLGQGPEFLIYFQGTGAADDSGLPNDRFFAVRPEGSVSTLKIQRTERGDSAVYLCASSKGGAASYEQYFGPGTRLTVT.

Only one count was recorded for this clone. The chain is built from TRBV10-1 and TRBJ2-1; TRBD1 might be the D (5 bases). This CDR3 comprises 12 residues. The V end lost 10 bases, the J end lost 6 bases, and 13 bases lay between the germline ends. Per the germline V gene, CDR1 is WNHNN and CDR2 is SYGVQD (reference sequence). The CDR3 is CATTQGSNEQFF. The CDR3 nucleotides read TGCGCCACCACTCAGGGAAGCAATGAGCAGTTCTTC.

The chain couples TRBV3-1 (or the pseudogene TRBV3-2) to TRBJ1-2, with D possibly matching TRBD1 (5 bases). This CDR3 is 15 amino acids long. Looked up from germline, CDR1 is LGHDT and CDR2 is YNNKEL (reference sequence). V lost 4 bases, J lost 5 bases, and 17 bases lay in between. The CDR3 spells CASSRGGSRLYGYTF. The CDR3 DNA sequence: TGTGCCAGCAGCCGCGGGGGTAGTCGTTTATATGGCTACACCTTC.

The chain combines TRBV2 with TRBJ2-7, with D perhaps TRBD1 or TRBD2 (5 bases each). This CDR3 is 16 amino acids long. Trimming shortened V by 3 bases and J by 0 bases, and 15 bases separated the two germline ends. The germline V gene has CDR1 SNHLY and CDR2 FYNNEI. The CDR3: CASSEGPGPSSYEQYF. The CDR3 nucleotides read TGTGCCAGCAGTGAGGGACCGGGACCAAGCTCCTACGAGCAGTACTTC.

The rearrangement joins TRBV24-1 to TRBJ2-1, with D unclear. In germline, CDR1 is KGHDR, CDR2 SFDVKD. The CDR3 extends over 12 amino acids. The V end was cut by 4 bases, the J end by 5 bases, with 5 bases between. This CDR3 is CATSEYDNEQFF. The CDR3 nucleotides are TGTGCCACCAGTGAGTACGACAATGAGCAGTTCTTC.

In this sample, this clone turned up once. The rearrangement joins TRBV30 to TRBJ2-5; D is ambiguous. Trimming left V 4 bases short and J 4 bases short, with 16 bases between. This CDR3 comprises 14 residues. Germline CDR1 GTSNPN, CDR2 SVGIG (reference sequence). The CDR3 loop is CAWKVSENTETQYF. In DNA form, the CDR3 reads TGTGCCTGGAAGGTATCCGAGAACACAGAGACCCAGTACTTC. Looking up the rest from reference TRBV30 and TRBJ2-5 gives the full variable domain: SQTIHQWPATLVQPVGSPLSLECTVEGTSNPNLYWYRQAAGRGLQLLFYSVGIGQISSEVPQNLSASRPQDRQFILSSKKLLLSDSGFYLCAWKVSENTETQYFGPGTRLLVL.

The chain joins TRBV27 to TRBJ1-4; D is undetermined. Trimming shortened V by 2 bases and J by 8 bases, and 12 bases separated the two germline ends. Per the germline V gene, CDR1 is MNHEY and CDR2 is SMNVEV (reference sequence). The CDR3 is 14 residues long. In DNA form, the CDR3 reads TGTGCCAGCAGTTTAAGACCTCCGGCCGAAAAACTGTTTTTT. This gives the protein CASSLRPPAEKLFF. The complete variable domain, with remaining parts taken from reference TRBV27 and TRBJ1-4, reads EAQVTQNPRYLITVTGKKLTVTCSQNMNHEYMSWYRQDPGLGLRQIYYSMNVEVTDKGDVPEGYKVSRKEKRNFPLILESPSPNQTSLYFCASSLRPPAEKLFFGSGTQLSVL.

V and J are TRBV27 and TRBJ2-7, with TRBD1 matching 9 bases. Germline lookup yields CDR1 MNHEY and CDR2 SMNVEV (reference sequence). Trimming at V came to 6 bases and at J to 1 base, leaving 10 bases not matched to a gene. This CDR3 spans 16 amino acids. CDR3 amino acids: CASRDPPGTGSYEQYF. CDR3 bases: TGTGCCAGCAGAGACCCTCCCGGGACAGGGTCCTACGAGCAGTACTTC.

This sequence joins TRBV29-1 and TRBJ2-1, with D perhaps being TRBD1 or TRBD2 (5 bases each). There are 12 residues in the CDR3. CDR1 and CDR2 from the germline V gene are SQVTM and ANQGSEA. V was shortened by 6 bases and J by 9 bases, with 15 bases between the two germline ends. This CDR3 reads CSVGPGPPEQFF. The CDR3 DNA sequence: TGCAGCGTAGGACCGGGGCCCCCTGAGCAGTTCTTC.

J is TRBJ1-1 and V is TRBV6-5, with no clear D. This CDR3 spans 15 amino acids. The germline V gene has CDR1 MNHEY and CDR2 SVGAGI. V was trimmed by 4 bases and J by 4 bases, leaving 16 bases between them. CDR3 in amino acids: CASSFYGRLVTEAFF. In DNA form, the CDR3 reads TGTGCCAGCAGTTTTTATGGCAGGCTTGTCACTGAAGCTTTCTTT.

The chain recombines TRBV2 with TRBJ2-3, with D uncertain. V dropped 4 bases and J dropped 4 bases, with 6 bases sitting between them. In germline, CDR1 is SNHLY, CDR2 FYNNEI. The CDR3 covers 12 residues. In DNA, the CDR3 is TGTGCCAGCAGTGGAGCGTCAGATACGCAGTATTTT. It is translated as CASSGASDTQYF.